This TCR beta chain was recovered during a study of OX40 agonist ivuxolimab in advanced cancers. Study in general: Three partial responders included one hepatocellular carcinoma patient and two cutaneous melanoma patients.

The germline V gene encodes CDR1 ENHRY and CDR2 SYGVKD. CDR3 length equals 14 residues. J gave up 7 bases and V 6 bases, and 5 bases lay outside the gene matches. Using immunoSEQ multiplex PCR, the repertoire was profiled, and TCRdb retains in-frame clones only, with some absent. Here the sample spans some 60,000 clones, about 85% being singletons. The sequence was obtained from an adult with an advanced solid tumor such as melanoma, head and neck, liver or kidney cancer. This specimen consisted of CD4+ or CD8+ T cells sorted from blood, obtained in a trial of the OX40 agonist ivuxolimab. V gene TRBV10-3 combines with J gene TRBJ1-6; 8 bases agree with TRBD1. The CDR3 reads CAISLTGVNSPLHF. For the CDR3, the DNA is TGTGCCATCAGCTTGACAGGGGTGAATTCACCCCTCCACTTT.